This T cell receptor beta chain stems from a study of blood T cell repertoires in COVID-19. Repertoires were generated with immunoSEQ multiplex PCR, while TCRdb's copy carries only in-frame clones and drops some. Found here are about 220,000 clones, around 80% of them singletons; the top ten hold approximately 6.6%. The table lists this clone with a count of one. The TCR comes from a woman aged 65 to 85 with acute or convalescent COVID-19. Sequences were obtained from peripheral blood.

In nucleotides, the CDR3 is TGCGCCAGCAGCGTGGACAGTGTACGTACAAATACGCAGTATTTT. Its protein is CASSVDSVRTNTQYF. The chain recombines TRBV5-1 with TRBJ2-3; D might be TRBD1 (6 bases). V was clipped by 4 bases and J by 7 bases, with 19 bases between them. The CDR3 is made up of 15 amino acids. Germline values: CDR1 SGHRS, CDR2 YFSETQ.